These T cell receptor beta chains were read from a single sample in a study of blood T cell repertoires in COVID-19. Clones were sequenced by immunoSEQ multiplex PCR, and TCRdb holds only the in-frame ones, with some missing. The sample has 200,000 to 250,000 clones, 86% seen once; the top ten hold around 1.7%. Sequencing input: PBMCs or T cells enriched from blood (not recorded which). The source of these receptors is a man aged 40-55 years who had recovered from COVID-19. Both conserved end residues are part of each CDR3.

V,CDR3
TRBV19,CASSIAQGDNQPQHF
TRBV6-1,CASSESGGRGNTIYF
TRBV14,CASSRGQGVRAIQYF
TRBV7-7,CASSPLVQPQETQYF
TRBV29-1,CSVSRTDQTDTQYF
TRBV3-1/TRBV3-2,CASSHGGGLLGEQYF
TRBV2,CASASLAATDTQYF
TRBV28,CASSLLGGGLAGYTDTQYF
TRBV3-1/TRBV3-2,CASSQGIIWHNEQFF
TRBV29-1,CSGGFGVADTQYF
TRBV28,CASTDVRGLPQQPQHF
TRBV5-1,CASSLGVAGETDTQYF
TRBV27,CASSLNTGVGGYTF
TRBV5-5,CASSLGTGVNQPQHF
TRBV2,CASSDTGLSLNTEAFF
TRBV6-6,CASNRGAPPDTQYF
TRBV27,CASSGFGVHEQFF
TRBV3-1/TRBV3-2,CASSRQGGAPDTQYF
TRBV7-2,CASSPLPPGQGLETQYF
TRBV30,CAWSVLLAGGPDTQYF
TRBV27,CASSHGGEGQYF
TRBV30,CAWSRGGDTEAFF
TRBV18,CASSPPGQGASYTF
TRBV9,CASSVDPRAFNEKLFF
TRBV7-9,CASSLTGGITGELFF
TRBV29-1,CSGRSGTEAFF
TRBV30,CAWKGDHSYEQYF
TRBV5-1,CASSDGQGMRSYEQYF
TRBV11-3,CASSFSGSYEQYF
TRBV7-9,CASSPGGQSGYTF
TRBV24-1,CATSGGGPTKVEAFF
TRBV11-3,CASSQGLAAYNEQFF
TRBV10-3,CATLGGGVEAFF
TRBV11-1,CASSLGHTLYGYTF
TRBV19,CASIRAQGSYGYTF
TRBV11-3,CASGQNPYEQYF
TRBV11-2,CASSLLAVTEAFF
TRBV5-1,CASSPGTGNQPQHF
TRBV29-1,CSDLDRGADTQYF
TRBV7-2,CASSLAQGPFNEQFF
TRBV6-2/TRBV6-3,CASSRLAPYEQYF
TRBV23-1,CASSHLYLVGGFRNQPQHF
TRBV18,CASSQGQDYGYTF
TRBV7-3,CASSLMGQGGYGYTF
TRBV4-2,CASSQLVPEGDTQYF
TRBV10-3,CAISEVRGPYEQYF
TRBV4-3,CASSQDWSGELFF
TRBV2,CASRLDQNTEAFF
TRBV5-1,CASSLAGEREGHATQYF
TRBV9,CASSATGQLNTEAFF
TRBV14,CASSLMDYGSYNEQFF
TRBV4-3,CASSLGTGKFFGSPLHF
TRBV18,CASSLETVGAFF